The T cell receptor beta chain under discussion was sequenced for a study of control samples from healthy donors and cancer patients. TCRdb keeps only in-frame clones here, not all; method: immunoSEQ multiplex PCR. The sample lists approximately 100,000 clones, 85% to 90% occurring once. The ends were cut back, 4 bases at V and 4 bases at J, with 17 bases in the middle. Germline V lookup: CDR1 SGHRS, CDR2 YFSETQ. There are 16 residues in the CDR3. The V gene is TRBV5-1, the J gene TRBJ2-2, with D unclear. The source is a woman in her forties or fifties in good health. Sample: blood. CDR3 sequence reads: CASSQWSGGGTGELFF. As DNA, the CDR3 is TGCGCCAGCAGCCAATGGTCGGGCGGCGGCACCGGGGAGCTGTTTTTT.